A selection of T cell receptor beta chains follows, all from one sample in a study of T cells in localized non-small cell lung cancer. Assay used: immunoSEQ multiplex PCR; TCRdb lists only in-frame clones, some missing. Among 30,000 to 35,000 clones listed, approximately 90% were seen once. Specimen: peripheral blood mononuclear cells, collected before any cancer treatment. Source of these receptors: a female donor at least 60 years old with stage II lung adenocarcinoma. Both conserved end residues are part of each CDR3. The D gene is left open where the match is weak. Not all rows give a size; the values are once, few, many and, for expanded clones, a class.

J | D | V | size | DNA | CDR3
TRBJ2-7 | TRBD1 | TRBV9 | . | TGTGCCAGCTCGATGGGACAGGGTTTTGACGAGCAGTACTTC | CASSMGQGFDEQYF
TRBJ1-2 | . | TRBV7-9 | few | TGTGCCAGCAGCTTATCGGCAGTGAACTATGGCTACACCTTC | CASSLSAVNYGYTF
TRBJ2-7 | . | TRBV5-1 | once | TGCGCCAGCAGCACGTTACTAAGGAACACCTACGAGCAGTACTTC | CASSTLLRNTYEQYF
TRBJ2-1 | . | TRBV7-2 | . | TGTGCCAGCAGCTTAGTACGCCACAATGAGCAGTTCTTC | CASSLVRHNEQFF
TRBJ2-3 | . | TRBV5-4 | once | TGTGCCAGCAGCTTCGGCGAGGGGGGCGGGGAAGCTACGCAGTATTTT | CASSFGEGGGEATQYF
TRBJ2-5 | TRBD2 | TRBV2 | . | TGTGCCAGCAGAGATGGACTAGCGGGGGTAGAGACCCAGTACTTC | CASRDGLAGVETQYF
TRBJ1-6 | . | TRBV7-9 | . | TGTGCCAGCAGCTTAGGCAGGGTAGGGAATTCACCCCTCCACTTT | CASSLGRVGNSPLHF
TRBJ1-1 | . | TRBV5-1 | . | TGCGCCAGCAGCCTGGGGGGGGGACCCCTTCGCGTGTACACTGAAGCTTTCTTT | CASSLGGGPLRVYTEAFF
TRBJ2-7 | TRBD1 | TRBV7-9 | . | TGTGCCAGCAAGCCCGGGACAGTGGACGAGCAGTACTTC | CASKPGTVDEQYF
TRBJ1-5 | . | TRBV2 | once | TGTGCCAGCAGTACGGAGCGCAATCAGCCCCAGCATTTT | CASSTERNQPQHF
TRBJ2-1 | . | TRBV6-5 | . | TGTGCCAGCAGCACAGGTGGGGGTCGCAATGAGCAGTTCTTC | CASSTGGGRNEQFF
TRBJ1-5 | . | TRBV5-6 | . | TGTGCCAGCAGCCGTAAGGGGAGCAATCAGCCCCAGCATTTT | CASSRKGSNQPQHF
TRBJ1-3 | TRBD1 | TRBV5-5 | . | TGTGCCAGCAGCTTAAACAGGGGGCAGGACACCATATATTTT | CASSLNRGQDTIYF
TRBJ2-7 | TRBD1 | TRBV10-3 | . | TGTGCCATCAGTGAGGGACAGGGGAACAACGAGCAGTACTTC | CAISEGQGNNEQYF
TRBJ2-4 | . | TRBV29-1 | . | TGCAGCGTTGAACTCCAAGCCAAAAACATTCAGTACTTC | CSVELQAKNIQYF
TRBJ1-4 | . | TRBV27 | . | TGTGCCAGCAGTTTAAAACATCAGTCGATTAATGAAAAACTGTTTTTT | CASSLKHQSINEKLFF
TRBJ2-7 | . | TRBV27 | . | TGTGCCAGCAGTCCTCCCGGGAGATCAGGCGAGCAGTACTTC | CASSPPGRSGEQYF
TRBJ1-1 | . | TRBV19 | . | TGTGCCAGTAGACCAGGACCCCGGAACACTGAAGCTTTCTTT | CASRPGPRNTEAFF
TRBJ2-7 | TRBD2 | TRBV5-4 | . | TGTGCCAGCAGCTTAGGGACTAGCGGCTTCTCCTACGAGCAGTACTTC | CASSLGTSGFSYEQYF
TRBJ2-2 | . | TRBV9 | . | TGTGCCAGCAGCGTGGGGCCCACCGGGGAGCTGTTTTTT | CASSVGPTGELFF
TRBJ1-2 | TRBD1 | TRBV7-9 | . | TGTGCCAGCGGGGGGACAGACTCTTATGGCTACACCTTC | CASGGTDSYGYTF
TRBJ2-1 | TRBD2 | TRBV5-4 | . | TGTGCCAGCAGCCCAGTAGCGGGAGGATACAATGAGCAGTTCTTC | CASSPVAGGYNEQFF
TRBJ1-4 | . | TRBV7-9 | . | TGTGCCAGCAGGCCGGGACGGAATAATGAAAAACTGTTTTTT | CASRPGRNNEKLFF
TRBJ2-1 | . | TRBV27 | once | TGTGCCAGCAGTCCCGCCCAGGGATCCTACAATGAGCAGTTCTTC | CASSPAQGSYNEQFF
TRBJ2-3 | TRBD1 | TRBV7-3 | . | TGTGCCAGCAGCTTAAGTCCGACAGGGGGTGGCACAGATACGCAGTATTTT | CASSLSPTGGGTDTQYF
TRBJ2-7 | . | TRBV7-2 | once | TGTGCCAGCAGTCCCGGGACTCGACCCTACGAGCAGTACTTC | CASSPGTRPYEQYF
TRBJ1-1 | . | TRBV6-1 | . | TGTGCCAGCAGTGCCCACAGGAAGAACACTGAAGCTTTCTTT | CASSAHRKNTEAFF
TRBJ1-2 | . | TRBV27 | . | TGTGCCAGCGCAAGGGGGGGGGTTGGTTCCCGTGGAGGCTACACCTTC | CASARGGVGSRGGYTF
TRBJ1-1 | . | TRBV5-4 | . | TGTGCCAGCAGCGGGGACCTCCAGAACACTGAAGCTTTCTTT | CASSGDLQNTEAFF
TRBJ1-6 | . | TRBV5-2 | . | TGTGCCAGCAGCCCGGCGGGGAGCTCCTATAATTCACCCCTCCACTTT | CASSPAGSSYNSPLHF
TRBJ2-3 | TRBD2 | TRBV7-2 | once | TGTGCCAGCAGCTTAGATCCGGCGGGAGGGGCCGATACGCAGTATTTT | CASSLDPAGGADTQYF
TRBJ2-1 | TRBD2 | TRBV10-2 | . | TGCGCCAGCAGTGGGACTAGCGTAACCTACAATGAGCAGTTCTTC | CASSGTSVTYNEQFF
TRBJ1-5 | . | TRBV21-1 | few | TGTGCCAGCAGCTTATACAGGGGGCAGAGCAATCAGCCCCAGCATTTT | CASSLYRGQSNQPQHF
TRBJ2-7 | . | TRBV18 | . | TGTGCCAGCTCACCCGCGGACTACGAGCAGTACTTC | CASSPADYEQYF
TRBJ2-2 | . | TRBV29-1 | . | TGCAGCGGGGGATTTACCGGGGAGCTGTTTTTT | CSGGFTGELFF
TRBJ2-7 | . | TRBV7-2 | . | TGTGCCAGCAGCACGACAGCGACGAGCTCCTACGAGCAGTACTTC | CASSTTATSSYEQYF
TRBJ2-4 | . | TRBV9 | . | TGTGCCAGCAGCGGAAGGGAGGCCAAAAACATTCAGTACTTC | CASSGREAKNIQYF
TRBJ2-3 | TRBD1 | TRBV19 | . | TGTGCCAGTAGTACGGGGACAGTCGTCGGCACAGATACGCAGTATTTT | CASSTGTVVGTDTQYF
TRBJ2-1 | TRBD2 | TRBV7-2 | . | TGTGCCAGCAGCTACGACGGGGGGGAGCAGTTCTTC | CASSYDGGEQFF
TRBJ2-3 | . | TRBV9 | once | TGTGCCAGCAGCGTAGAAATTAGATTCACAGATACGCAGTATTTT | CASSVEIRFTDTQYF
TRBJ1-1 | . | TRBV5-1 | . | TGCGCCAGCAGCCTGGGGTCACAAACGGAGAGAGCTTTCTTT | CASSLGSQTERAFF
TRBJ1-5 | TRBD1 | TRBV6-6 | . | TGTGCCAGCAGCGACAGGGCGATAAGCAATCAGCCCCAGCATTTT | CASSDRAISNQPQHF
TRBJ2-2 | . | TRBV5-1 | . | TGCGCCAGCGCCCTGAGAGCCAAGAGCCAACGGGCCGGGGAGCTGTTTTTT | CASALRAKSQRAGELFF